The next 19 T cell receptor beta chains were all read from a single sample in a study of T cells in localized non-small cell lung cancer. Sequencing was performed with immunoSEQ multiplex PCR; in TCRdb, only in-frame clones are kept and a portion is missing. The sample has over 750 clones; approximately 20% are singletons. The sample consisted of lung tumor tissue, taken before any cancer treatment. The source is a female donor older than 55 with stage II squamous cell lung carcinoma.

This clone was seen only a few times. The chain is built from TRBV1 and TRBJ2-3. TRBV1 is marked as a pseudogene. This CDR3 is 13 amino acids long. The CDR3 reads CASSQEITDTQYF. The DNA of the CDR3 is TGCGCCAGCAGCCAAGAAATCACAGATACGCAGTATTTT.

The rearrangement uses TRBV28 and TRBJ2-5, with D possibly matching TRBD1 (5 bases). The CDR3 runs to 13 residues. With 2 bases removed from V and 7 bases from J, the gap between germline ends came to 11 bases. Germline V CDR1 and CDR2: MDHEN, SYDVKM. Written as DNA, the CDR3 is TGTGCCAGCAGTTTACCAGGGTTCGGGACCCAGTACTTC. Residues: CASSLPGFGTQYF.

In nucleotides, the CDR3 is TGTGCCAGCTCGGGTGCCGGTTATTCCTACAATGAGCAGTTCTTC. This codes for CASSGAGYSYNEQFF. The chain combines TRBV18 with TRBJ2-1; D unclear. CDR1 is KGHSH and CDR2 is LQKENI in the germline V gene. The ends were cut back, 6 bases at V and 1 base at J, with 13 bases in the middle. The CDR3 contains 15 residues.

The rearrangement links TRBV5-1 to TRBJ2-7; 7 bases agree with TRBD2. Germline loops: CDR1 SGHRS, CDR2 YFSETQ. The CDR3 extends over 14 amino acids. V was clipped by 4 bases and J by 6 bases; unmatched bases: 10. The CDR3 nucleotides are TGCGCCAGCAGCCAAGATGGGGGGGAGGCCGAGCAGTACTTC. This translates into CASSQDGGEAEQYF.

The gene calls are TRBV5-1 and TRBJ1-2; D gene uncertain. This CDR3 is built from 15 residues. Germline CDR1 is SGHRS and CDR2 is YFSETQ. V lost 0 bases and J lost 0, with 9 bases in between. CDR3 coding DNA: TGCGCCAGCAGCTTGGGTGTCACAACTAACTATGGCTACACCTTC. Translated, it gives CASSLGVTTNYGYTF.

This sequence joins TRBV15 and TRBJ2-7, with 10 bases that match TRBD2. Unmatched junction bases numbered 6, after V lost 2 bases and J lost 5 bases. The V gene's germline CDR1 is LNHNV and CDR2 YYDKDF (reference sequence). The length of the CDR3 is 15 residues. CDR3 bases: TGTGCCACCAGCAGACAAAGGACTAGCGGTGACGAGCAGTACTTC. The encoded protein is CATSRQRTSGDEQYF.

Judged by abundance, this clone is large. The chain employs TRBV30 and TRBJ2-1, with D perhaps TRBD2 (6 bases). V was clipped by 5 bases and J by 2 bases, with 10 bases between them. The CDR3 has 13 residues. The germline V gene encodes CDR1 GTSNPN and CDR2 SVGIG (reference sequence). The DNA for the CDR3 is TGTGCCTGGTCCGGGACTCCCTACAATGAGCAGTTCTTC. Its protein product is CAWSGTPYNEQFF. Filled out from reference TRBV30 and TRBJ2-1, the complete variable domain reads SQTIHQWPATLVQPVGSPLSLECTVEGTSNPNLYWYRQAAGRGLQLLFYSVGIGQISSEVPQNLSASRPQDRQFILSSKKLLLSDSGFYLCAWSGTPYNEQFFGPGTRLTVL.

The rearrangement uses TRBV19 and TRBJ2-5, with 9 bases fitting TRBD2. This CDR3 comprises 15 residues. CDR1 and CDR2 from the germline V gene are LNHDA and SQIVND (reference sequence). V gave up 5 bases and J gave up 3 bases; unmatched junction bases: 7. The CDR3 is CASSPNSGGKETQYF. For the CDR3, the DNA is TGTGCCAGTAGTCCCAACAGCGGGGGGAAAGAGACCCAGTACTTC.

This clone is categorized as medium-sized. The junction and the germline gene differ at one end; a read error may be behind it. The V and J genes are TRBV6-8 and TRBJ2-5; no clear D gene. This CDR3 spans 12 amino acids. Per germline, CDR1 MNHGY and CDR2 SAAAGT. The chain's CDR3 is CAISSRQETQYF. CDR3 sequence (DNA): TGTGCCATCAGTTCGCGGCAAGAGACCCAGTACTTC.

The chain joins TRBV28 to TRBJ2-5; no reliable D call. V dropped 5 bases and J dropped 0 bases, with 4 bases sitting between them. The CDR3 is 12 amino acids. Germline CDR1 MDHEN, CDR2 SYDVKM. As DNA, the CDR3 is TGTGCCAGCAGTCCCCACCAAGAGACCCAGTACTTC. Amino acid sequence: CASSPHQETQYF.

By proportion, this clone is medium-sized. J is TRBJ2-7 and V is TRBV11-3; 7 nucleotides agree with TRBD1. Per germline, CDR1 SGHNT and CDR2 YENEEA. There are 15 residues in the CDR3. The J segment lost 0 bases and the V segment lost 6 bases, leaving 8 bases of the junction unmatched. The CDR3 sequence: CASRRHRGDSYEQYF. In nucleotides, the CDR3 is TGTGCCAGCAGACGCCACAGGGGCGACTCCTACGAGCAGTACTTC. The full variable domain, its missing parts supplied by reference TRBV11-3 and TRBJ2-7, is EAGVVQSPRYKIIEKKQPVAFWCNPISGHNTLYWYLQNLGQGPELLIRYENEEAVDDSQLPKDRFSAERLKGVDSTLKIQPAELGDSAVYLCASRRHRGDSYEQYFGPGTRLTVT.

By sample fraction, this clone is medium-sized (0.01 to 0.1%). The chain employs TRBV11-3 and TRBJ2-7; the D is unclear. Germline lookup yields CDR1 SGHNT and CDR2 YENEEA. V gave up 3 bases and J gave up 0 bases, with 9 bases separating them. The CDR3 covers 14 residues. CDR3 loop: CASSLEVTSYEQYF. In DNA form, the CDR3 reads TGTGCCAGCAGCTTGGAAGTTACCTCCTACGAGCAGTACTTC.

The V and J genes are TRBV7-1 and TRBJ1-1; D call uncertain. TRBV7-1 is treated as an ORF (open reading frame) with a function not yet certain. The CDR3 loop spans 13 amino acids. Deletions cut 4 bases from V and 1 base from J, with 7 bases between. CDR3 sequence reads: CASSLGRNTEAFF. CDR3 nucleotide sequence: TGTGCCAGCAGCTTAGGGAGGAACACTGAAGCTTTCTTT.

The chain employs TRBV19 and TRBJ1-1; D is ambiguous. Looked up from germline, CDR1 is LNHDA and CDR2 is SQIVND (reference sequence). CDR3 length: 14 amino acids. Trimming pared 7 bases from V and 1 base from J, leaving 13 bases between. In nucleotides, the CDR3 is TGTGCCAGTACCGACCTCGGGCAGAACACTGAAGCTTTCTTT. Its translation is CASTDLGQNTEAFF.

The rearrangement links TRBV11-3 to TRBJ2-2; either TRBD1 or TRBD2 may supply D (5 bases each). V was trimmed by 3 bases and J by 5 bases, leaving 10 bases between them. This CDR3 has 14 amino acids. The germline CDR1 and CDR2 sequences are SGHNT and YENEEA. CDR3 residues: CASSLGVPTGELFF. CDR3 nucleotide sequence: TGTGCCAGCAGCTTGGGGGTACCGACCGGGGAGCTGTTTTTT. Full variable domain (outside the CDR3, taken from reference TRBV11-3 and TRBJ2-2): EAGVVQSPRYKIIEKKQPVAFWCNPISGHNTLYWYLQNLGQGPELLIRYENEEAVDDSQLPKDRFSAERLKGVDSTLKIQPAELGDSAVYLCASSLGVPTGELFFGEGSRLTVL.

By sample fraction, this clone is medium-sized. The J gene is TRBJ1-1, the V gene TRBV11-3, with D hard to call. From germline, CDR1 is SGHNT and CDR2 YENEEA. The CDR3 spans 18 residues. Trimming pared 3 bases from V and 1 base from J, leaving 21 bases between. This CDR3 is CASSLVLLHPNQNTEAFF. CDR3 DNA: TGTGCCAGCAGCTTGGTACTACTACATCCGAACCAGAACACTGAAGCTTTCTTT.

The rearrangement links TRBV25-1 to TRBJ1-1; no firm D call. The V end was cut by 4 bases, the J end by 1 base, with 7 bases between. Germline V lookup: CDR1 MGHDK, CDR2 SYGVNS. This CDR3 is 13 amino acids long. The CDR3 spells CASSAKGNTEAFF. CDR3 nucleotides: TGTGCCAGCAGTGCAAAGGGGAACACTGAAGCTTTCTTT.

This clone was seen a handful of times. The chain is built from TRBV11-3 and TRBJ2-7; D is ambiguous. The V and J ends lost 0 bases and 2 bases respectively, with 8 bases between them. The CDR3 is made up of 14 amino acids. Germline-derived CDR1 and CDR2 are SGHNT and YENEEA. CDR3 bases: TGTGCCAGCAGCTTAGATCGGCAGGCCTACGAGCAGTACTTC. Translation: CASSLDRQAYEQYF.

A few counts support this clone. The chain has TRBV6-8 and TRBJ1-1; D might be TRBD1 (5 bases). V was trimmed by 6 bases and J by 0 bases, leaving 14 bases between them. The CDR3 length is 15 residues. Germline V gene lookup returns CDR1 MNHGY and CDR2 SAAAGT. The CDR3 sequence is CASRGPNSMNTEAFF. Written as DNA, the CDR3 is TGTGCCAGCAGGGGACCAAACAGTATGAACACTGAAGCTTTCTTT.